These 5 T cell receptor beta chains originate from one sample sequenced in a study of blood T cell repertoires in COVID-19. Profiling relied on immunoSEQ multiplex PCR, and the TCRdb table lists in-frame clones only, not all of them. The sample shows about 140,000 clones, about 80% of them seen only once. Material for sequencing was peripheral blood. These receptors were obtained from an older woman with acute or convalescent COVID-19.

This chain links TRBV5-4 with TRBJ2-1, with D possibly TRBD2 on 5 matching bases. This CDR3 is 13 amino acids long. The V gene lost 3 bases and the J gene lost 10 bases, with 14 bases spanning the gap. From germline, CDR1 is SGHNT and CDR2 YYREEE (reference sequence). The CDR3 loop is CASSSQRAVEQFF. The CDR3 DNA sequence: TGTGCCAGCAGCTCCCAACGAGCGGTCGAGCAGTTCTTC.

This chain connects TRBV5-8 to TRBJ1-4; D is uncertain. CDR1 is SGHTS, CDR2 YDEGEE, per germline. This CDR3 comprises 14 residues. With 4 bases removed from V and 7 bases from J, the gap between germline ends came to 14 bases. CDR3 nucleotides: TGTGCCAGCAGCCGTGTGGTATTCGGTGAAAAACTGTTTTTT. It yields the protein CASSRVVFGEKLFF.

V usage is TRBV2 and J usage is TRBJ2-1; tentative D call: TRBD2 (6 bases). V lost 2 bases, J lost 6 bases, and 17 bases lay in between. The CDR3 has 16 residues. CDR1 is SNHLY and CDR2 is FYNNEI in the germline V gene. The CDR3 loop reads CASSERFGGKGNEQFF. The CDR3 DNA reads TGTGCCAGCAGTGAAAGGTTCGGGGGAAAAGGCAATGAGCAGTTCTTC. Drawing the rest from reference TRBV2 and TRBJ2-1, the complete variable domain is EPEVTQTPSHQVTQMGQEVILRCVPISNHLYFYWYRQILGQKVEFLVSFYNNEISEKSEIFDDQFSVERPDGSNFTLKIRSTKLEDSAMYFCASSERFGGKGNEQFFGPGTRLTVL.

V and J are TRBV10-2 and TRBJ1-1; the D is unclear. Deletions cut 0 bases from V and 4 bases from J, with 9 bases between. Germline CDR1 and CDR2: WSHSY and SAAADI. CDR3 length: 14 amino acids. CDR3 nucleotide sequence: TGCGCCAGCAGTGAGTCGATGGGAGGCACTGAAGCTTTCTTT. Translated, it gives CASSESMGGTEAFF.

V gene TRBV25-1 combines with J gene TRBJ2-3; no clear D gene. There are 14 residues in the CDR3. The V end lost 0 bases, the J end lost 7 bases, and 11 bases lay between the germline ends. Germline V gene sequence: CDR1 MGHDK, CDR2 SYGVNS. The CDR3 reads CASSEYRSSNTQYF. DNA for the CDR3: TGTGCCAGCAGTGAATATAGGAGTTCCAATACGCAGTATTTT.